The clone carrying this T cell receptor beta chain was observed a handful of times. Generated by immunoSEQ multiplex PCR, the TCRdb table keeps only in-frame clones and is missing some. The sample contains about 130,000 clones, 55% to 75% of which appear only once. These data originate in a study of blood T cell repertoires in COVID-19. The sequence came from a woman between 65 and 79 years old with acute or convalescent COVID-19. The source material was peripheral blood.

CDR3: CASSYSLVKETQYF. The CDR3 DNA is TGTGCCAGCAGTTACTCCCTAGTAAAAGAGACCCAGTACTTC. The V gene is TRBV6-2 or TRBV6-3, the J gene TRBJ2-5; D is uncertain. This CDR3 region has 14 residues. Trimming left V 0 bases short and J 3 bases short, with 8 bases between. CDR1 MNHEY and CDR2 SVGEGT come from the germline V gene.